This T cell receptor (beta chain) was captured in a study of blood T cell repertoires in COVID-19. Study information: From the United States, Italy and Spain came samples of acute and convalescent COVID-19. T cells, B-cell-depleted T cells, or PBMCs provided the cDNA or gDNA that served as material.

There are 11 residues in the CDR3. The ends were cut back, 10 bases at V and 3 bases at J, with 7 bases in the middle. Study processing details: Reference gene primer amplification in the assay estimated nucleated cell counts. Clones were sequenced by immunoSEQ multiplex PCR, and TCRdb holds only the in-frame ones, with some missing. Clone size and the V and J calls come from that table; the DNA yielded D and trimming. The data contain around 340,000 clones, around 82% of them singletons. The J gene is TRBJ2-1, the V gene TRBV23-1, with a weak D call TRBD2 (5 bases). TRBV23-1 is an ORF; its function is uncertain. The sequence came from a man between 25 and 39 years old with active or convalescent COVID-19. Sequences were obtained from peripheral blood. Here the CDR3 reads CANEGYNEQFF. CDR3 DNA sequence: TGCGCCAATGAGGGCTACAATGAGCAGTTCTTC.